The next 29 T cell receptor beta chains were all read from a single sample in a study of blood T cell repertoires in COVID-19. The data were produced by immunoSEQ multiplex PCR, yet TCRdb's version contains in-frame clones alone and is incomplete. The sample records some 130,000 clones, approximately 83% being singletons. The sample taken for sequencing was peripheral blood. These receptor sequences come from a man aged 40-55 years with active or convalescent COVID-19.

The chain recombines TRBV4-2 with TRBJ1-2, with D possibly TRBD1 on 5 matching bases. Trimming stripped 4 bases from V and 7 bases from J, with 16 bases between. CDR3 size: 14 residues. Germline CDR1 is LGHNA and CDR2 is YNFKEQ. CDR3 in DNA: TGTGCCAGCAGCCCGGATCTGGGGGAGGGTGGCTACACCTTC. Encoded protein: CASSPDLGEGGYTF.

This clone was counted ten times or more. The chain recombines TRBV19 with TRBJ2-2; weak D call: TRBD1 (5 bases). The CDR3 extends over 15 amino acids. Trimming pared 3 bases from V and 1 base from J, leaving 9 bases between. Looked up from germline, CDR1 is LNHDA and CDR2 is SQIVND (reference sequence). The CDR3: CASSMWTKNTGELFF. CDR3 coding DNA: TGTGCCAGTAGTATGTGGACAAAGAACACCGGGGAGCTGTTTTTT.

The J gene is TRBJ1-1, the V gene TRBV5-5; 7 bases map to TRBD1. The CDR3 covers 13 residues. With 4 bases clipped from V and 13 bases from J, the junction kept 13 bases outside the gene matches. Germline V CDR1 and CDR2: SGHKS, YYEKEE (reference sequence). The CDR3 protein is CASSLLPGQGDFF. In DNA form, the CDR3 reads TGTGCCAGCAGCCTCCTTCCGGGGCAGGGGGATTTCTTT.

The rearrangement joins TRBV6-2 or TRBV6-3 to TRBJ1-5, with a possible D match to TRBD1 (6 bases). Trimming shortened V by 0 bases and J by 7 bases, and 16 bases separated the two germline ends. The CDR3 has 16 residues. Per the germline V gene, CDR1 is MNHEY and CDR2 is SVGEGT. CDR3 sequence (DNA): TGTGCCAGCAGTTACTCCAGGGGAGGGGCCCCACAGCCCCAGCATTTT. As protein: CASSYSRGGAPQPQHF.

This clone was counted a few times. The V call is TRBV10-1, the J call TRBJ2-7; 9 nucleotides line up with TRBD1. The junction had 7 bases not matched to a gene; V was cut back by 1 base and J by 6 bases. The CDR3 is made up of 15 amino acids. Germline-derived CDR1 and CDR2 are WNHNN and SYGVQD (reference sequence). CDR3: CASSELGQGKSEQYF. The CDR3 DNA reads as TGCGCCAGCAGTGAGTTGGGACAGGGCAAAAGCGAGCAGTACTTC.

The gene calls are TRBV7-2 and TRBJ2-3, with D perhaps matching TRBD2 (7 bases). CDR1 and CDR2 from the germline V gene are SGHTA and FQGNSA. Trimming removed 3 bases from V and 4 bases from J, with 11 bases in between. CDR3 length equals 14 residues. The CDR3 loop reads CASSFAGAADTQYF. CDR3 nucleotides: TGTGCCAGCAGCTTCGCGGGGGCAGCAGATACGCAGTATTTT.

The chain joins TRBV6-5 to TRBJ2-5; 8 positions agree with TRBD1. This CDR3 spans 12 amino acids. In germline, CDR1 is MNHEY, CDR2 SVGAGI. The V gene end was trimmed by 4 bases and the J gene end by 5 bases; junction bases not matched to a gene: 0. The CDR3 region is CASSWDRETQYF. The CDR3 DNA is TGTGCCAGCAGTTGGGACAGGGAGACCCAGTACTTC.

This chain joins TRBV12-3 or TRBV12-4 and TRBJ1-5; D gene unclear. Trimming removed 5 bases at V and 3 bases at J, with 8 bases between. CDR3 length: 13 residues. In nucleotides, the CDR3 is TGTGCCAGCAGTCTCCAGGACAATCAGCCCCAGCATTTT. Protein sequence: CASSLQDNQPQHF.

The chain joins TRBV11-2 to TRBJ1-2, with TRBD1 matching over 8 bases. CDR3 length: 13 amino acids. The V segment lost 5 bases and the J segment 4 bases; nucleotides outside the gene matches: 3. CDR1 and CDR2 (germline): SGHAT, FQNNGV. The DNA of the CDR3 is TGTGCCAGCAGCCCAGGGGGCGGCTATGGCTACACCTTC. It encodes CASSPGGGYGYTF. The full variable domain, rest sourced from reference TRBV11-2 and TRBJ1-2, is EAGVAQSPRYKIIEKRQSVAFWCNPISGHATLYWYQQILGQGPKLLIQFQNNGVVDDSQLPKDRFSAERLKGVDSTLKIQPAKLEDSAVYLCASSPGGGYGYTFGSGTRLTVV.

The chain is built from TRBV30 and TRBJ1-5; D possibly corresponds to TRBD1 (5 bases). The CDR3 is 15 residues long. Between the trimmed V and J ends, which lost 0 bases and 5 bases, there was a span of 14 bases. Germline V gene data show CDR1 as GTSNPN and CDR2 as SVGIG (reference sequence). CDR3 DNA: TGTGCCTGGAGTGTACTCCAGGGCGTGCATCAGCCCCAGCATTTT. It translates to CAWSVLQGVHQPQHF. The full variable domain, with the rest looked up from reference TRBV30 and TRBJ1-5, is SQTIHQWPATLVQPVGSPLSLECTVEGTSNPNLYWYRQAAGRGLQLLFYSVGIGQISSEVPQNLSASRPQDRQFILSSKKLLLSDSGFYLCAWSVLQGVHQPQHFGDGTRLSIL.

The gene calls are TRBV30 and TRBJ1-6; perhaps TRBD1 as D (5 bases). The CDR3 contains 16 residues. The V and J ends lost 2 bases and 5 bases respectively, with 16 bases between them. Germline CDR1 is GTSNPN and CDR2 is SVGIG (reference sequence). The CDR3 sequence is CAWSPRQGLNNSPLHF. As DNA, the CDR3 is TGTGCCTGGAGTCCCCGGCAGGGTCTAAATAATTCACCCCTCCACTTT.

This clone was observed a single time. This chain links TRBV5-5 with TRBJ2-7; 9 nucleotides agree with TRBD1. Per the germline V gene, CDR1 is SGHKS and CDR2 is YYEKEE (reference sequence). Losses at the gene ends were 0 bases for V and 2 bases for J; bases not matched to a gene: 3. The CDR3 is made up of 15 amino acids. This CDR3 reads CASSLEGQGAYEQYF. The CDR3 DNA reads TGTGCCAGCAGCTTGGAGGGACAGGGAGCCTACGAGCAGTACTTC.

The rearrangement uses TRBV11-3 and TRBJ1-1; 7 bases agree with TRBD1. This CDR3 spans 14 amino acids. Germline CDR1 and CDR2: SGHNT and YENEEA. The V segment lost 2 bases and the J segment 4 bases; nucleotides outside the gene matches: 4. The CDR3 loop reads CASSLPSGGTEAFF. CDR3 sequence (DNA): TGTGCCAGCAGCTTACCCTCAGGGGGCACTGAAGCTTTCTTT.

The rearrangement links TRBV2 to TRBJ2-5; 7 bases agree with TRBD1. Germline assignment: CDR1 SNHLY and CDR2 FYNNEI. With 5 bases clipped from V and 1 base from J, the junction kept 7 bases outside the gene matches. This CDR3 contains 15 residues. The CDR3 bases are TGTGCCAGCAGTCTACAGGGACAGTTCCAAGAGACCCAGTACTTC. The encoded protein is CASSLQGQFQETQYF.

This sequence joins TRBV18 and TRBJ1-2; a possible D gene is TRBD1 (6 bases). This CDR3 is built from 13 residues. V lost 5 bases to trimming and J lost 1 base, with 8 bases between them. CDR1 is KGHSH, CDR2 LQKENI, per germline. This chain's CDR3 is CASSRQVNYGYTF. CDR3 sequence (DNA): TGTGCCAGCTCAAGACAGGTTAACTATGGCTACACCTTC.

This clone was seen a handful of times. The rearrangement joins TRBV19 to TRBJ2-4; TRBD1 agrees at 12 bases. Per germline, CDR1 LNHDA and CDR2 SQIVND (reference sequence). This CDR3 is 15 amino acids long. V shed 5 bases, J shed 7 bases, and the junction held 6 bases outside the gene matches. The CDR3 spells CASSPPGTGGNIQYF. The CDR3 DNA is TGTGCCAGTAGTCCGCCCGGGACAGGGGGCAACATTCAGTACTTC.

The chain has TRBV11-2 and TRBJ2-7, with D possibly TRBD1 on 6 matching bases. The CDR3 runs 14 residues. The germline CDR1 and CDR2 sequences are SGHAT and FQNNGV. Trimming cost V 4 bases and J 7 bases, with 17 bases left between them. Here the CDR3 DNA reads TGTGCCAGCAGCTCCGCAGGGGTTTCGGGAGAGCAGTACTTC. It specifies CASSSAGVSGEQYF.

This rearrangement joins TRBV5-6 to TRBJ1-2; the D is unclear. CDR3 length: 13 residues. Trimming shortened V by 1 base and J by 2 bases, and 6 bases separated the two germline ends. Germline assignment: CDR1 SGHDT and CDR2 YYEEEE. CDR3 DNA sequence: TGTGCCAGCAGCTTGTCAGAAAACTATGGCTACACCTTC. Amino acid sequence: CASSLSENYGYTF.

The rearrangement joins TRBV11-2 to TRBJ2-1; 7 bases fit TRBD2. This CDR3 contains 16 residues. The V gene end was trimmed by 1 base and the J gene end by 7 bases; junction bases not matched to a gene: 10. The germline V gene encodes CDR1 SGHAT and CDR2 FQNNGV. The CDR3 DNA follows: TGTGCCAGCAGCTTAGTTCCCCGCGGGGGACGGAATGAGCAGTTCTTC. Translation: CASSLVPRGGRNEQFF.

This clone was picked up one time. The chain combines TRBV5-5 with TRBJ2-1, with D possibly TRBD2 on 5 matching bases. V lost 4 bases to trimming and J lost 6 bases, with 14 bases between them. CDR3 size: 14 residues. Germline V gives CDR1 SGHKS, CDR2 YYEKEE (reference sequence). This chain's CDR3 is CASSPGNRGNEQFF. In nucleotides, the CDR3 is TGTGCCAGCAGCCCGGGGAACCGAGGCAATGAGCAGTTCTTC.

This clone was found a few times. CDR3 in amino acids: CASSVGGQGEKLFF. The CDR3 DNA reads TGTGCCAGCAGCGTAGGGGGACAGGGGGAAAAACTGTTTTTT. The chain combines TRBV9 with TRBJ1-4; 10 nucleotides match TRBD1. The CDR3 is 14 amino acids. The V segment lost 0 bases and the J segment 8 bases; nucleotides outside the gene matches: 1. The V gene's germline CDR1 is SGDLS and CDR2 YYNGEE.

This chain links TRBV19 with TRBJ2-1, with D perhaps matching TRBD2 (6 bases). V gave up 6 bases and J gave up 7 bases, with 19 bases separating them. This CDR3 contains 15 residues. CDR1 and CDR2 from the germline V gene are LNHDA and SQIVND (reference sequence). The CDR3 reads CASSRGLGLGNEQFF. The CDR3 DNA follows: TGTGCCAGTAGCCGGGGACTGGGGTTAGGGAATGAGCAGTTCTTC. The full variable domain, completed using reference TRBV19 and TRBJ2-1, is DGGITQSPKYLFRKEGQNVTLSCEQNLNHDAMYWYRQDPGQGLRLIYYSQIVNDFQKGDIAEGYSVSREKKESFPLTVTSAQKNPTAFYLCASSRGLGLGNEQFFGPGTRLTVL.

This clone occurred once. The CDR3 nucleotides read TGTGCCAGCTCACGAACGACAGGGAGCTCCTACGAGCAGTACTTC. Translating gives CASSRTTGSSYEQYF. V is TRBV18 and J is TRBJ2-7, with TRBD1 matching 7 bases. Losses at the gene ends were 4 bases for V and 0 bases for J; bases not matched to a gene: 6. Germline V lookup: CDR1 KGHSH, CDR2 LQKENI. The CDR3 spans 15 residues.

The chain recombines TRBV4-1 with TRBJ2-7; tentative D call: TRBD2 (6 bases). Trimming removed 1 base at V and 2 bases at J, with 9 bases between. The CDR3 runs 14 residues. Per the germline V gene, CDR1 is MGHRA and CDR2 is YSYEKL. The CDR3 loop reads CASSQGSGAYEQYF. The CDR3 DNA is TGCGCCAGCAGCCAAGGTAGCGGTGCCTACGAGCAGTACTTC.

This chain joins TRBV11-3 and TRBJ1-1; perhaps TRBD1 as D (5 bases). The CDR3 sequence is 16 residues long. Trimming left V 2 bases short and J 3 bases short, with 16 bases between. Germline CDR1 reads SGHNT; CDR2 reads YENEEA. The CDR3 protein is CASSLLGPGGDTEAFF. CDR3 bases: TGTGCCAGCAGCTTATTGGGGCCGGGGGGAGACACTGAAGCTTTCTTT.

Here the CDR3 reads CASSRGGLGETQYF. In DNA, the CDR3 is TGTGCCAGCAGTCGGGGGGGCCTGGGAGAGACCCAGTACTTC. V is TRBV7-3 and J is TRBJ2-5; 8 positions match TRBD2. CDR1 and CDR2 from the germline V gene are SGHTA and FQGTGA. V lost 6 bases and J lost 4; bases outside the gene matches: 7. This CDR3 comprises 14 residues.

V is TRBV9 and J is TRBJ1-4; TRBD1 matches 9 bases. The CDR3 consists of 15 residues. Germline CDR1 SGDLS, CDR2 YYNGEE. J was trimmed by 8 bases and V by 0 bases; bases with no gene match: 5. The CDR3 is CASSVGGTGREKLFF. CDR3 in DNA: TGTGCCAGCAGCGTAGGGGGGACAGGGAGGGAAAAACTGTTTTTT.

This clone was detected once. The rearrangement joins TRBV9 to TRBJ2-7, with 8 nucleotides matching TRBD2. The germline CDR1 and CDR2 sequences are SGDLS and YYNGEE. Unmatched junction bases numbered 5, after V lost 2 bases and J lost 4 bases. CDR3 length equals 14 residues. In nucleotides, the CDR3 is TGTGCCAGCAGCGTTAGCGGGGACCCTTACGAGCAGTACTTC. This gives the protein CASSVSGDPYEQYF. Full variable domain (missing parts from reference TRBV9 and TRBJ2-7): DSGVTQTPKHLITATGQRVTLRCSPRSGDLSVYWYQQSLDQGLQFLIQYYNGEERAKGNILERFSAQQFPDLHSELNLSSLELGDSALYFCASSVSGDPYEQYFGPGTRLTVT.

This clone appeared a single time. This rearrangement joins TRBV11-1 to TRBJ1-1, with 9 bases that match TRBD1. CDR3 length: 16 amino acids. J was trimmed by 0 bases and V by 5 bases; bases with no gene match: 7. Germline-derived CDR1 and CDR2 are SGHAT and FQDESV (reference sequence). The CDR3 spells CASSQGQGQVNTEAFF. The CDR3 region has the DNA TGTGCCAGCAGCCAAGGACAGGGGCAGGTGAACACTGAAGCTTTCTTT.